A single T cell receptor beta chain is shown here with its context. RNA totalling about 0.45 to 1 ug underwent reverse transcription with random hexamers. Each CDR3 protein is one row after TCRdb ran MiXCR on the immunoSEQ multiplex PCR reads. Found here are 140,000 or so distinct CDR3 sequences, less than 95% of them singletons; the top ten hold over 0.07%. This entry belongs to a study of CD8 T cells in Susac syndrome. CD8+ and CD4+ T cells from blood underwent TCR beta sequencing, which was carried out in a high-throughput format. Negative isolation yielded CD8+ and CD4+ T cells; FACS enriched TEMRA cells. The V end lost 7 bases, the J end lost 6 bases, and 17 bases lay between the germline ends. There are 13 residues in the CDR3. Per germline, CDR1 SGHRS and CDR2 YFSETQ.

This receptor was identified in a human donor in good health. Source material: CD4+ T cells from PBMCs. The chain carries TRBV5-1 and TRBJ2-7; D call uncertain. DNA of the CDR3: TGCGCCAGCCACACCGGAAGAGAAGCCGAGCAGTACTTC. Translated: CASHTGREAEQYF.